Listed below are T cell receptor beta chains from one sample, sequenced in a study of neurological immune-mediated disorders. TCRdb reprocessed the 5' RACE reads via MiXCR and lists one record per CDR3 protein. The sample consists of some 70,000 distinct CDR3 sequences, under 3.5% of them appearing once. Sequenced material: PBMCs. The receptors were gathered from a man aged 40-55 years with multiple sclerosis. CDR3s include the opening cysteine and the closing phenylalanine or tryptophan. The D gene is left open where the match is weak. Some rows mark clone size as missing; the rest say once, few, many or name a class of expanded clone.

j_call | d_call | clone_size | v_call | cdr3_nt | cdr3_aa
TRBJ2-3 | - | many | TRBV7-3 | TGTGCCAGCAGCCCTGGATACACAGATACGCAGTATTTT | CASSPGYTDTQYF
TRBJ2-7 | TRBD1 | many | TRBV5-1 | TGCGCCAGCAGCCCGGGGACAGACCCCTACGAGCAGTACTTC | CASSPGTDPYEQYF
TRBJ2-2 | - | many | TRBV2 | TGTGCCAGCGGGGACACGAACACCGGGGAGCTGTTTTTT | CASGDTNTGELFF
TRBJ2-7 | TRBD1 | many | TRBV5-6 | TGTGCCAGCAGCTATCTCGGGACAGGGGTTCACGAGCAGTACTTC | CASSYLGTGVHEQYF
TRBJ2-1 | - | many | TRBV5-1 | TGCGCCAGCAGCTCCCAGGGGGGGGATGAGCAGTTCTTC | CASSSQGGDEQFF
TRBJ2-3 | - | many | TRBV7-8 | TGTGCCAGCAGCCCTACAGCGCGAGATACGCAGTATTTT | CASSPTARDTQYF
TRBJ2-5 | TRBD2 | many | TRBV20-1 | TGCAGTGCTAGGGGGACTAGCGGGGGGCGGCAAGAGACCCAGTACTTC | CSARGTSGGRQETQYF
TRBJ1-6 | - | many | TRBV20-1 | TGCAGTGCTGACACCCTAGGGAATAATTCACCCCTCCACTTT | CSADTLGNNSPLHF
TRBJ1-5 | TRBD1 | - | TRBV18 | TGTGCCAGCTCTTCGACAGGGAAGGGCAATCAGCCCCAGCATTTT | CASSSTGKGNQPQHF
TRBJ2-3 | - | few | TRBV7-3 | TGTGCCAGCAGCTTAATGGCGGTTAGCACAGATACGCAGTATTTT | CASSLMAVSTDTQYF
TRBJ2-1 | TRBD2 | few | TRBV5-1 | TGCGCCAGCAGCTTGATAGCGGGAGATCTCAATGAGCAGTTCTTC | CASSLIAGDLNEQFF
TRBJ2-6 | - | many | TRBV5-1 | TGCGCCAGCAGTAGAGAAGGCCAAGGCTCTGGGGCCAACGTCCTGACTTTC | CASSREGQGSGANVLTF
TRBJ1-1 | - | many | TRBV5-1 | TGCGCCAGCAGCCGTGGACAACCAAACACTGAAGCTTTCTTT | CASSRGQPNTEAFF
TRBJ1-1 | - | - | TRBV15 | TGTGTCAACGCCTCACCGGACGCTGAAGCTTTCTTT | CVNASPDAEAFF
TRBJ2-5 | - | many | TRBV12-3/TRBV12-4 | TGTGCCAGCAGTTTCGTAAGGGGTGAGGGAGAGACCCAGTACTTC | CASSFVRGEGETQYF
TRBJ1-1 | TRBD1 | few | TRBV6-6 | TGTGCCAGCAGTTACCGGGACAGGGGGCAAGATACTGAAGCTTTCTTT | CASSYRDRGQDTEAFF
TRBJ2-7 | - | many | TRBV2 | TGTGCCAGCAGTGAAGCGCTAGGACCGGGGAACTTC | CASSEALGPGNF
TRBJ2-7 | TRBD2 | many | TRBV3-1 | TGTGCCAGCAGCCTCCTCGGACTAGCCTCCTACGAGCAGTACTTC | CASSLLGLASYEQYF
TRBJ1-4 | TRBD1 | many | TRBV7-2 | TGTGCCAGCAGCTTAGGACAGGGATCCGAAAAACTGTTTTTT | CASSLGQGSEKLFF
TRBJ2-3 | TRBD2 | many | TRBV29-1 | TGCAGCCCAAGACTAGCGGGAGGCACAGATACGCAGTATTTT | CSPRLAGGTDTQYF
TRBJ1-1 | - | many | TRBV29-1 | TGCAGCCTTAGAGTGAACACTGAAGCTTTCTTT | CSLRVNTEAFF
TRBJ2-7 | - | many | TRBV12-5 | TGTGCTAGTGGTCTTCGGCCCCCCGAGCAGTACTTC | CASGLRPPEQYF
TRBJ2-1 | TRBD1 | many | TRBV7-3 | TGTGCCAGCAGCTGGACAGGGGTCGATGAGCAGTTCTTC | CASSWTGVDEQFF
TRBJ1-4 | - | many | TRBV20-1 | TGCAGTGCTAGAGATAGGATAGGGCATGAAAAACTGTTTTTT | CSARDRIGHEKLFF
TRBJ2-2 | - | - | TRBV12-3/TRBV12-4 | TGTGCCAGCAGTGTCGGGACCGGGGAGCTGTTTTTT | CASSVGTGELFF
TRBJ2-1 | - | once | TRBV24-1 | TGTGCCACCAGTGATCGGGGCAGAGGATGGCATGAGCAGTTCTTC | CATSDRGRGWHEQFF
TRBJ1-4 | - | many | TRBV20-1 | TGCAGTGCTAGAAGAAGGAGAGGGGGGGGGAATGAAAAACTGTTTTTT | CSARRRRGGGNEKLFF
TRBJ2-1 | - | many | TRBV20-1 | TGCAGTGCTAGGGCTGTATATAGTGAGCAGTTCTTC | CSARAVYSEQFF